Listed here are 27 T cell receptor beta chains from one sample, sequenced in a study of cytomegalovirus exposure and HLA in healthy donors. Amplification used 60 Vbeta primers and 13 Jbeta primers. Measured with immunoSEQ multiplex PCR; TCRdb has only the in-frame clones, and not every one. The sample records over 100,000 clones, over 9.5% being singletons. The sequenced sample consisted of PBMCs. Receptors originate from a man aged 35 to 55 in good health and CMV-seropositive.

V usage is TRBV18 and J usage is TRBJ1-2; 8 nucleotides agree with TRBD1. V was clipped by 3 bases and J by 6 bases; unmatched bases: 9. Germline V gene data show CDR1 as KGHSH and CDR2 as LQKENI. This CDR3 contains 15 residues. CDR3: CASSPKTGALDGYTF. The CDR3 bases are TGTGCCAGCTCACCTAAGACAGGGGCTTTAGATGGCTACACCTTC.

This clone occurred a few times. V gene TRBV6-1 combines with J gene TRBJ2-1, with no clear D. Germline-derived CDR1 and CDR2 are MNHNS and SASEGT. The CDR3 spans 13 residues. V lost 0 bases and J 8 bases, leaving 8 bases between the germline ends. This CDR3 reads CASSEAGQHEQFF. The CDR3 nucleotides read TGTGCCAGCAGTGAAGCGGGCCAGCATGAGCAGTTCTTC.

The chain links TRBV5-1 to TRBJ2-7; TRBD2 agrees at 7 bases. Germline CDR1 SGHRS, CDR2 YFSETQ. This CDR3 contains 16 residues. V was pared by 0 bases and J by 6 bases, with 12 bases of the junction left unmatched. Here the CDR3 reads CASSLASSRESVEQYF. Here the CDR3 DNA reads TGCGCCAGCAGCTTGGCCAGTTCGCGGGAGTCTGTCGAGCAGTACTTC.

The rearrangement joins TRBV6-5 to TRBJ2-7; D unclear. The CDR3 totals 11 residues. The V gene lost 6 bases and the J gene lost 2 bases, with 5 bases spanning the gap. CDR1 MNHEY and CDR2 SVGAGI come from the germline V gene. Written as DNA, the CDR3 is TGTGCCAGCAGAAACACCTACGAGCAGTACTTC. Its protein product is CASRNTYEQYF.

This clone was found a few times. V and J are TRBV18 and TRBJ2-5; D remains unclear. The CDR3 loop spans 14 amino acids. V gave up 3 bases and J gave up 2 bases, with 10 bases separating them. Germline V CDR1 and CDR2: KGHSH, LQKENI. The chain's CDR3 is CASSPQTVQETQYF. CDR3 in DNA: TGTGCCAGCTCACCGCAGACTGTACAAGAGACCCAGTACTTC.

This clone has a handful of counts. The V and J genes are TRBV7-6 and TRBJ2-7, with D tentatively TRBD1 (6 bases). The CDR3 is 13 amino acids. V lost 5 bases and J lost 0, with 8 bases in between. Germline CDR1 is SGHVS and CDR2 is FNYEAQ. The CDR3 coding sequence is TGTGCCAGCAGCCAGGACAGCTCCTACGAGCAGTACTTC. This encodes CASSQDSSYEQYF.

This clone has just a few counts. The V gene is TRBV9, the J gene TRBJ2-1; 7 bases agree with TRBD1. This CDR3 comprises 14 residues. The V segment lost 2 bases and the J segment 7 bases; nucleotides outside the gene matches: 6. Germline lookup yields CDR1 SGDLS and CDR2 YYNGEE. CDR3 region: CASSVRGLGNEQFF. In nucleotides, the CDR3 is TGTGCCAGCAGCGTTAGGGGGCTTGGGAATGAGCAGTTCTTC.

The chain links TRBV9 to TRBJ2-7; possibly TRBD1 for D (5 bases). V was cut by 0 bases and J by 4 bases, with 17 bases left in between. Per germline, CDR1 SGDLS and CDR2 YYNGEE. The CDR3 is made up of 16 amino acids. CDR3 DNA: TGTGCCAGCAGCGTAGCTGACGGGCAGGGCAGGTACGAGCAGTACTTC. It codes for CASSVADGQGRYEQYF. The entire variable domain, with the rest obtained from reference TRBV9 and TRBJ2-7, is as follows: DSGVTQTPKHLITATGQRVTLRCSPRSGDLSVYWYQQSLDQGLQFLIQYYNGEERAKGNILERFSAQQFPDLHSELNLSSLELGDSALYFCASSVADGQGRYEQYFGPGTRLTVT.

The V and J genes are TRBV5-1 and TRBJ2-7; a weak D match, TRBD1 (6 bases). CDR3 size: 15 residues. Trimming cost V 2 bases and J 4 bases, with 16 bases left between them. Germline-derived CDR1 and CDR2 are SGHRS and YFSETQ. CDR3 amino acids: CASSLRPDTGYEQYF. The CDR3 nucleotides read TGCGCCAGCAGCTTACGGCCTGATACAGGGTACGAGCAGTACTTC.

This clone appeared many times. The J gene is TRBJ1-4, the V gene TRBV10-3, with no clear D. The germline V gene has CDR1 ENHRY and CDR2 SYGVKD. Trimming took off 6 bases at V and 3 bases at J, with 14 bases between the two ends. This CDR3 is 15 amino acids long. This CDR3 reads CAIRHSPASNEKLFF. The CDR3 DNA is TGTGCCATCAGGCACAGCCCTGCTTCTAATGAAAAACTGTTTTTT.

The chain is built from TRBV19 and TRBJ2-7, with 7 bases fitting TRBD1. CDR3 length equals 14 residues. V lost 6 bases and J lost 0; bases outside the gene matches: 5. In germline, CDR1 is LNHDA, CDR2 SQIVND (reference sequence). As DNA, the CDR3 is TGTGCCAGTAGCCCGGACAGGAGCTCCTACGAGCAGTACTTC. Protein sequence: CASSPDRSSYEQYF.

This clone was seen a few times. This chain connects TRBV5-1 to TRBJ2-5, with D perhaps TRBD1 (5 bases). This CDR3 contains 15 residues. Trimming removed 0 bases from V and 2 bases from J, with 11 bases in between. Looked up from germline, CDR1 is SGHRS and CDR2 is YFSETQ. The CDR3 DNA sequence: TGCGCCAGCAGCTTGGCATTTCAGGGACAAGAGACCCAGTACTTC. It yields the protein CASSLAFQGQETQYF.

The genes are TRBV7-6 and TRBJ2-5; weak D call: TRBD2 (6 bases). The CDR3 length is 16 residues. V lost 1 base and J 4 bases, leaving 16 bases between the germline ends. Per the germline V gene, CDR1 is SGHVS and CDR2 is FNYEAQ. The CDR3 region has the DNA TGTGCCAGCAGCTTAGTCCAGGAATTGGGGGGAGAGACCCAGTACTTC. Protein: CASSLVQELGGETQYF.

In this sample, this clone turned up a few times. V and J are TRBV9 and TRBJ1-1; TRBD1 matches at 10 bases. Germline CDR1 is SGDLS and CDR2 is YYNGEE. The CDR3 spans 15 residues. With V trimmed by 3 bases and J by 1 base, 3 bases remained unmatched. The DNA for the CDR3 is TGTGCCAGCAGCGGGGACAGGGGCCCGAACACTGAAGCTTTCTTT. It translates to CASSGDRGPNTEAFF.

The chain has TRBV28 and TRBJ2-7; TRBD1 matches at 7 bases. V dropped 2 bases and J dropped 0; count of bases not matched to a gene: 1. This CDR3 has 14 amino acids. Germline CDR1 is MDHEN and CDR2 is SYDVKM. The CDR3 bases are TGTGCCAGCAGTTTAGAGGGGGCCTCCTACGAGCAGTACTTC. This sequence encodes CASSLEGASYEQYF.

This clone was seen a few times. The rearrangement joins TRBV5-6 to TRBJ2-5; D is uncertain. V dropped 4 bases and J dropped 5 bases, with 12 bases sitting between them. The CDR3 contains 13 residues. CDR1 SGHDT and CDR2 YYEEEE come from the germline V gene. Written as DNA, the CDR3 is TGTGCCAGCAGCCCTGAGGTCGAGGAGACCCAGTACTTC. Translated, it gives CASSPEVEETQYF.

The V call is TRBV27, the J call TRBJ2-1; tentatively, D is TRBD2 (6 bases). The CDR3 is 12 amino acids. The germline V and J ends were trimmed by 4 bases and 5 bases, with 6 bases remaining between them. The germline V gene encodes CDR1 MNHEY and CDR2 SMNVEV (reference sequence). The CDR3 protein is CASSWRDNEQFF. The CDR3 coding sequence is TGTGCCAGCAGTTGGAGGGACAATGAGCAGTTCTTC.

This rearrangement joins TRBV9 to TRBJ2-1; possibly TRBD1 for D (6 bases). This CDR3 region has 14 residues. The germline gives CDR1 SGDLS, CDR2 YYNGEE. The V gene lost 4 bases and the J gene lost 2 bases, with 10 bases spanning the gap. CDR3 sequence: CASSRDIAYNEQFF. The CDR3 bases are TGTGCCAGCAGCCGGGACATTGCCTACAATGAGCAGTTCTTC. The full variable domain, rest sourced from reference TRBV9 and TRBJ2-1, is DSGVTQTPKHLITATGQRVTLRCSPRSGDLSVYWYQQSLDQGLQFLIQYYNGEERAKGNILERFSAQQFPDLHSELNLSSLELGDSALYFCASSRDIAYNEQFFGPGTRLTVL.

The V and J genes are TRBV20-1 and TRBJ2-1; possible D gene TRBD2, 5 bases. Germline V CDR1 and CDR2: DFQATT, SNEGSKA (reference sequence). The CDR3 extends over 11 amino acids. V was cut by 5 bases and J by 10 bases, with 12 bases left in between. CDR3 protein: CSAVKLDEQFF. The DNA for the CDR3 is TGCAGTGCTGTAAAACTAGACGAGCAGTTCTTC.

This clone was seen more than once but under ten times. Written as DNA, the CDR3 is TGTGCCAGCAGTTACGGGGACAGGGAGGCTGAAGCTTTCTTT. Translated: CASSYGDREAEAFF. J is TRBJ1-1 and V is TRBV6-5; TRBD1 matches 9 bases. The CDR3 length is 14 residues. V lost 2 bases and J lost 6; bases outside the gene matches: 4. Germline CDR1 and CDR2: MNHEY and SVGAGI.

This clone turned up a few times. J is TRBJ1-2 and V is TRBV7-2, with D uncertain. Germline CDR1 reads SGHTA; CDR2 reads FQGNSA. V shed 6 bases and J shed 2 bases, with 13 bases lying between them. The CDR3 runs to 14 residues. CDR3: CASSFPGRNYGYTF. The CDR3 nucleotides are TGTGCCAGCAGTTTCCCGGGAAGAAACTATGGCTACACCTTC.

This clone has only a few counts. This chain connects TRBV29-1 to TRBJ1-2; D may be TRBD1 (5 bases). CDR1 is SQVTM, CDR2 ANQGSEA, per germline. V lost 7 bases, J lost 7 bases, and 16 bases lay in between. The CDR3 has 12 residues. The CDR3 nucleotides read TGCAGCGGGGGGGAATGGCAGGCTGGCTACACCTTC. Translated: CSGGEWQAGYTF.

V is TRBV11-2 and J is TRBJ2-7, with a possible D match to TRBD1 (5 bases). The V gene's germline CDR1 is SGHAT and CDR2 FQNNGV. The CDR3 has 14 residues. Trimming stripped 6 bases from V and 2 bases from J, with 14 bases between. The CDR3 here is CASSIRQGTYEQYF. Written as DNA, the CDR3 is TGTGCCAGCAGTATAAGGCAGGGTACCTACGAGCAGTACTTC.

In this sample, this clone turned up a few times. The gene calls are TRBV9 and TRBJ2-7, with TRBD1 matching over 8 bases. The V gene's germline CDR1 is SGDLS and CDR2 YYNGEE. Trimming cost V 0 bases and J 3 bases; bases outside gene matches: 2. This CDR3 contains 14 residues. Here the CDR3 reads CASSVGTGIYEQYF. CDR3 DNA sequence: TGTGCCAGCAGCGTAGGGACAGGGATCTACGAGCAGTACTTC.

This clone showed up just a few times. The J gene is TRBJ1-4, the V gene TRBV30; D remains unclear. The germline gives CDR1 GTSNPN, CDR2 SVGIG (reference sequence). This CDR3 region has 15 residues. V dropped 2 bases and J dropped 5 bases, with 15 bases sitting between them. The CDR3 region has the DNA TGTGCCTGGAGTCTTATGTCATCGGTGAATGAAAAACTGTTTTTT. This codes for CAWSLMSSVNEKLFF.

There are a few counts of this clone. The CDR3 loop reads CASSPQGNEQYF. CDR3 DNA: TGTGCCAGCAGCCCTCAGGGGAACGAGCAGTACTTC. V gene TRBV6-5 combines with J gene TRBJ2-7, with D tentatively TRBD1 (6 bases). CDR3 size: 12 residues. V lost 6 bases to trimming and J lost 5 bases, with 11 bases between them. CDR1 and CDR2 (germline): MNHEY, SVGAGI.

CDR3 DNA: TGTGCCAGCAGCCCCCTAGCGGGAGATCCCTACAATGAGCAGTTCTTC. This gives the protein CASSPLAGDPYNEQFF. This chain joins TRBV5-6 and TRBJ2-1, with 10 bases identical to TRBD2. Germline loops: CDR1 SGHDT, CDR2 YYEEEE. The length of the CDR3 is 16 residues. V gave up 4 bases and J gave up 2 bases; unmatched junction bases: 6.